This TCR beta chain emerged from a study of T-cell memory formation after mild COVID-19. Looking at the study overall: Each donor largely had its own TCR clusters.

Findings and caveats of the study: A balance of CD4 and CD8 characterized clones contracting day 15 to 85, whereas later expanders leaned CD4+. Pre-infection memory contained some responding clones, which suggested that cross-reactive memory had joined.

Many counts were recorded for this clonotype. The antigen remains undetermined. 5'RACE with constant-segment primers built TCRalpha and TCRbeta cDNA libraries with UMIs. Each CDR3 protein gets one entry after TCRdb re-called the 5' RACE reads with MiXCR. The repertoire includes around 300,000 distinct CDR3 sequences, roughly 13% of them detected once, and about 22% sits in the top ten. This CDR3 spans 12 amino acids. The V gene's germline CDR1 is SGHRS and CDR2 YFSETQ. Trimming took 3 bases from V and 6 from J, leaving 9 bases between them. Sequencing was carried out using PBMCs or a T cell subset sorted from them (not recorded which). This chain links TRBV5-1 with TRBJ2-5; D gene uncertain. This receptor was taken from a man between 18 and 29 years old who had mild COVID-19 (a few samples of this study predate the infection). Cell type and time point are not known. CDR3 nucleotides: TGCGCCAGCAGCTCAAACTTCCAGACCCAGTACTTC. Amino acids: CASSSNFQTQYF.